The 20 T cell receptor beta chains presented below share a single source sample, sequenced in a study of T cells after yellow fever vaccination. TCRdb fed the 5' RACE reads into MiXCR, producing one record per CDR3 protein. The data contain 200,000 or so distinct CDR3 sequences, over 6.5% of them singletons. The sample here was CD4+ T cells sorted from PBMCs, taken on the day of the yellow fever booster vaccination. Source of these receptors: a man aged 30 to 39 who received the YFV17D yellow fever vaccine.

CDR3 residues: CSARTLWREGRSIYNEQFF. The CDR3 region has the DNA TGCAGTGCTAGAACCCTCTGGCGGGAGGGCCGGTCCATCTACAATGAGCAGTTCTTC. The chain recombines TRBV20-1 with TRBJ2-1; 9 bases line up with TRBD2. Germline values: CDR1 DFQATT, CDR2 SNEGSKA (reference sequence). The CDR3 length is 19 residues. The ends lost 2 bases at V and 3 bases at J; junction bases unmatched: 17.

In its sample, this clonotype was seen a few times. The rearrangement uses TRBV29-1 and TRBJ2-3; 9 bases map to TRBD2. Germline CDR1 and CDR2: SQVTM and ANQGSEA. There are 14 residues in the CDR3. Unmatched junction bases numbered 3, after V lost 1 base and J lost 4 bases. CDR3 residues: CSVEGAGGPDTQYF. The CDR3, as DNA: TGCAGCGTTGAAGGAGCGGGAGGCCCAGATACGCAGTATTTT.

This clonotype was observed a handful of times. CDR3 coding DNA: TGTGCCAGCAATCCGGGGGTTTCCACCGGGGAGCTGTTTTTT. Residues: CASNPGVSTGELFF. The chain joins TRBV11-2 to TRBJ2-2; TRBD2 is a possible D gene (6 bases). V was clipped by 7 bases and J by 4 bases, with 13 bases between them. CDR1 and CDR2 from the germline V gene are SGHAT and FQNNGV. The CDR3 is 14 amino acids.

Many counts were recorded for this clonotype. The rearrangement joins TRBV7-9 to TRBJ2-1, with 8 bases that match TRBD2. The CDR3 totals 15 residues. Looked up from germline, CDR1 is SEHNR and CDR2 is FQNEAQ (reference sequence). With 5 bases clipped from V and 0 bases from J, the junction kept 3 bases outside the gene matches. The CDR3 here is CASSITSGSYNEQFF. CDR3 nucleotides: TGTGCCAGCAGCATTACTAGCGGCTCCTACAATGAGCAGTTCTTC.

This clonotype was counted between two and nine times. The gene calls are TRBV7-3 and TRBJ1-1, with TRBD1 matching over 7 bases. Germline V gives CDR1 SGHTA, CDR2 FQGTGA. V dropped 4 bases and J dropped 0; count of bases not matched to a gene: 8. This CDR3 has 16 amino acids. The CDR3 DNA follows: TGTGCCAGCAGCTCGCAGGGGGGTGGTTTGAACACTGAAGCTTTCTTT. It is translated as CASSSQGGGLNTEAFF.

V and J are TRBV6-2 or TRBV6-3 and TRBJ2-3, with D possibly being TRBD2 (5 bases). V dropped 5 bases and J dropped 0 bases, with 12 bases sitting between them. In germline, CDR1 is MNHEY, CDR2 SVGEGT. The CDR3 contains 15 residues. Here the CDR3 DNA reads TGTGCCAGCAGTAGAGAGGGCCGAAGCACAGATACGCAGTATTTT. This encodes CASSREGRSTDTQYF.

This clonotype was detected a few times. The chain joins TRBV10-3 to TRBJ2-5, with D maybe TRBD2 (6 bases). The CDR3 sequence is 13 residues long. V lost 10 bases and J 5 bases, leaving 17 bases between the germline ends. Germline values: CDR1 ENHRY, CDR2 SYGVKD. CDR3 DNA sequence: TGTGCCAACCGGGGGAGTAGCTCTGAGACCCAGTACTTC. Translating gives CANRGSSSETQYF.

This clonotype was seen many times. The chain employs TRBV28 and TRBJ2-3; D is unresolved. The CDR3 totals 14 residues. V was cut by 5 bases and J by 4 bases, with 13 bases left in between. Germline values: CDR1 MDHEN, CDR2 SYDVKM. The CDR3 spells CASSLSLRPDTQYF. CDR3 coding DNA: TGTGCCAGCAGTCTTTCACTCCGTCCAGATACGCAGTATTTT.

The V call is TRBV5-1, the J call TRBJ1-2, with 8 bases aligning to TRBD1. CDR1 and CDR2 (germline): SGHRS, YFSETQ. With 4 bases clipped from V and 3 bases from J, the junction kept 8 bases outside the gene matches. There are 15 residues in the CDR3. Here the CDR3 reads CASSGTGGEDYGYTF. The CDR3 region has the DNA TGCGCCAGCAGCGGTACAGGGGGAGAGGACTATGGCTACACCTTC.

At least ten counts were recorded for this clonotype. The chain links TRBV12-3 or TRBV12-4 to TRBJ2-1; possibly TRBD1 or TRBD2 for D (5 bases each). The CDR3 is 14 amino acids. Trimming stripped 5 bases from V and 10 bases from J, with 18 bases between. CDR3 DNA: TGTGCCAGCAGTGTCCGGGACCCCGGGCGGGAGCAGTTCTTC. Its protein product is CASSVRDPGREQFF.

The rearrangement uses TRBV20-1 and TRBJ2-5, with TRBD2 matching over 9 bases. The CDR3 has 16 residues. In germline, CDR1 is DFQATT, CDR2 SNEGSKA (reference sequence). The trim removed 0 bases at V and 5 bases at J, leaving 10 bases unmatched. CDR3 protein: CSARDETSGLWETQYF. The DNA of the CDR3 is TGCAGTGCTAGAGATGAGACTAGCGGATTATGGGAGACCCAGTACTTC.

This clonotype was detected many times. The chain carries TRBV24-1 and TRBJ2-3; a possible D gene is TRBD2 (5 bases). Trimming left V 12 bases short and J 0 bases short, with 15 bases between. The CDR3 spans 14 residues. The germline gives CDR1 KGHDR, CDR2 SFDVKD. As DNA, the CDR3 is TGTGCCGCAAACGCGGGCAGCAGCACAGATACGCAGTATTTT. This gives the protein CAANAGSSTDTQYF.

The chain is built from TRBV7-9 and TRBJ1-2; no clear D gene. Germline CDR1 reads SEHNR; CDR2 reads FQNEAQ (reference sequence). The CDR3 consists of 14 residues. V lost 4 bases, J lost 6 bases, and 15 bases lay in between. The chain's CDR3 is CASSSLGVGDGYTF. CDR3 in DNA: TGTGCCAGCAGCTCCCTCGGGGTTGGGGATGGCTACACCTTC.

This clonotype was seen only a few times. The DNA for the CDR3 is TGCAGTGCTAGAGTAGGGGGGGAGACCGGGGAGCTGTTTTTT. Protein: CSARVGGETGELFF. The chain links TRBV20-1 to TRBJ2-2, with D tentatively TRBD2 (7 bases). Looked up from germline, CDR1 is DFQATT and CDR2 is SNEGSKA (reference sequence). The CDR3 covers 14 residues. Trimming cost V 1 base and J 5 bases, with 11 bases left between them.

This chain's CDR3 is CASSWGLAGVFGNTGELFF. The CDR3 nucleotides are TGTGCCAGTAGTTGGGGACTAGCGGGAGTTTTTGGCAACACCGGGGAGCTGTTTTTT. The chain links TRBV19 to TRBJ2-2, with TRBD2 identical over 14 bases. Germline V gene data show CDR1 as LNHDA and CDR2 as SQIVND (reference sequence). V was clipped by 5 bases and J by 2 bases; unmatched bases: 10. The CDR3 has 19 residues.

The chain uses TRBV7-9 and TRBJ1-2; 7 bases align to TRBD1. With V trimmed by 4 bases and J by 0 bases, 8 bases remained unmatched. Germline loops: CDR1 SEHNR, CDR2 FQNEAQ (reference sequence). This CDR3 spans 16 amino acids. This CDR3 is CASSSAPGTANYGYTF. The CDR3 region has the DNA TGTGCCAGCAGCTCGGCCCCCGGGACAGCTAACTATGGCTACACCTTC.

In this sample, this clonotype turned up a few times. This chain uses TRBV10-3 with TRBJ2-1; 9 positions agree with TRBD2. V shed 8 bases, J shed 0 bases, and the junction held 14 bases outside the gene matches. Per germline, CDR1 ENHRY and CDR2 SYGVKD. This CDR3 contains 18 residues. The CDR3: CAIARAGGSGSSYNEQFF. CDR3 sequence (DNA): TGTGCCATCGCCCGGGCGGGGGGTAGCGGGAGCTCCTACAATGAGCAGTTCTTC.

As DNA, the CDR3 is TGTGCCAGCAGCTTATCAGGACAGGGGATGAATGAGCAGTTCTTC. It translates to CASSLSGQGMNEQFF. The chain links TRBV11-2 to TRBJ2-1; 9 nucleotides align to TRBD1. The germline gives CDR1 SGHAT, CDR2 FQNNGV. V dropped 2 bases and J dropped 7; count of bases not matched to a gene: 6. This CDR3 region has 15 residues.

Remarks on this clonotype: A read error is likely, as this CDR3 ends without the conserved phenylalanine or tryptophan. This rearrangement joins TRBV11-2 to TRBJ2-2, with D tentatively TRBD1 (6 bases). Trimming cost V 6 bases and J 4 bases, with 24 bases left between them. This CDR3 has 18 amino acids. From germline, CDR1 is SGHAT and CDR2 FQNNGV. The DNA for the CDR3 is TGTGCCAGCAGGAAAGGGGCGTTAACAGGGCGAATCACCGGGGAGCTGTTTCTT. As protein: CASRKGALTGRITGELFL.

The rearrangement joins TRBV3-1 to TRBJ1-1, with D possibly matching TRBD1 (6 bases). This CDR3 comprises 15 residues. The ends were cut back, 0 bases at V and 8 bases at J, with 16 bases in the middle. Looked up from germline, CDR1 is LGHDT and CDR2 is YNNKEL (reference sequence). CDR3 bases: TGTGCCAGCAGCCAAGAAGGGCCCTCGGACAGAGAAGCTTTCTTT. It specifies CASSQEGPSDREAFF. Variable domain in full (rest from reference TRBV3-1 and TRBJ1-1): DTAVSQTPKYLVTQMGNDKSIKCEQNLGHDTMYWYKQDSKKFLKIMFSYNNKELIINETVPNRFSPKSPDKAHLNLHINSLELGDSAVYFCASSQEGPSDREAFFGQGTRLTVV.